This TCR beta chain was identified during a study of long-term antiretroviral therapy in people with HIV. Donors each had at least one pre-ART PBMC sample and at least two post-ART ones. A v3.0 immunoSEQ assay was performed at survey level. TCRdb's table, derived via immunoSEQ multiplex PCR, lists solely in-frame clones and lacks some. The sample includes some 25,000 clones, just over 85% of them seen just once. The germline V and J ends were trimmed by 0 bases and 1 base, with 3 bases remaining between them. The CDR3 contains 13 residues. Looked up from germline, CDR1 is LGHNA and CDR2 is YNFKEQ. This clonotype originated in a man aged 30 to 39 with HIV. This specimen consisted of unsorted PBMCs, obtained approximately 4.5 years after starting antiretroviral therapy. V is TRBV4-2 and J is TRBJ1-1, with D unresolved. In DNA form, the CDR3 reads TGTGCCAGCAGCCAAGATCGGAACACTGAAGCTTTCTTT. Its translation: CASSQDRNTEAFF.